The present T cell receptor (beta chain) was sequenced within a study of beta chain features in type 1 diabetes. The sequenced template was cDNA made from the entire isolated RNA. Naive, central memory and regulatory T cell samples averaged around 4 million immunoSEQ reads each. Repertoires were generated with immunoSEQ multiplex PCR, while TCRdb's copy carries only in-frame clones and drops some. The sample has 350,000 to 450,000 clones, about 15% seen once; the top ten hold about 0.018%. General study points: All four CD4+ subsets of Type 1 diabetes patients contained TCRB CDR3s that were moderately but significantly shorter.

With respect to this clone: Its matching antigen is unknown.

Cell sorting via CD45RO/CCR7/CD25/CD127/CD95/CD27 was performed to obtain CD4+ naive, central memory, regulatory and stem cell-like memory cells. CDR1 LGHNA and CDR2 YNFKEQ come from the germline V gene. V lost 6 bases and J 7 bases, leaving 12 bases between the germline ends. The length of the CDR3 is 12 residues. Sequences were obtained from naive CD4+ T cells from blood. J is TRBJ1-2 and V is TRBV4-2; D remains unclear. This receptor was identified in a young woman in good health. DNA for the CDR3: TGTGCCAGCAGGCGGAGCTTGGGTGGCTACACCTTC. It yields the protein CASRRSLGGYTF.